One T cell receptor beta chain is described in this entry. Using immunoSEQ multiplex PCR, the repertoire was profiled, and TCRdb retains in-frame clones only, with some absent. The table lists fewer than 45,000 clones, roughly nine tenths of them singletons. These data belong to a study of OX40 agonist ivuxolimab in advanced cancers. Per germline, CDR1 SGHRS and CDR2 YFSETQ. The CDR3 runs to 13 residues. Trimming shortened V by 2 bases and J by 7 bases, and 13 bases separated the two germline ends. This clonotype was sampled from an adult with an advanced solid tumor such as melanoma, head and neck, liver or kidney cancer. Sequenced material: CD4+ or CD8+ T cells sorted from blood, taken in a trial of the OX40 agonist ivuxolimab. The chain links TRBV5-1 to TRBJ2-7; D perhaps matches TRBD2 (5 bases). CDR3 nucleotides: TGCGCCAGCAGCTTCGAGGGTTCGAGGGAGCAGTACTTC. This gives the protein CASSFEGSREQYF. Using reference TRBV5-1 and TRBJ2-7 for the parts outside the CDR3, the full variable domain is KAGVTQTPRYLIKTRGQQVTLSCSPISGHRSVSWYQQTPGQGLQFLFEYFSETQRNKGNFPGRFSGRQFSNSRSEMNVSTLELGDSALYLCASSFEGSREQYFGPGTRLTVT.